This TCR beta chain derives from a study of PD-1 blockade in classical Hodgkin lymphoma. Trimming took off 6 bases at V and 3 bases at J, with 12 bases between the two ends. This CDR3 is built from 14 residues. Germline V gene lookup returns CDR1 LNHDA and CDR2 SQIVND (reference sequence). In regard to this clone: What it binds is unknown.

Data came from immunoSEQ multiplex PCR; TCRdb stores just in-frame clones and leaves some out. The sample records thousands of clones, approximately 86% being singletons. Study-wide results and limits: Diversity similar to that of newly diagnosed patients was seen at baseline in complete responders. Reports described newly diagnosed patients as having lower baseline TCR diversity than healthy donors. Significantly greater TCR diversity emerged by C4D1 in CD4+ cells but not CD8+ cells.

Relapse after autologous stem cell transplantation occurred in every patient, and brentuximab vedotin exposure varied. The source was peripheral blood mononuclear cells (PBMCs), collected before the second cycle of nivolumab. The origin of this receptor is a human donor with classical Hodgkin lymphoma. This chain uses TRBV19 with TRBJ1-3; D gene ambiguous. CDR3 region: CASSQRTDGNTIYF. The DNA for the CDR3 is TGTGCCAGTAGCCAACGGACGGATGGAAACACCATATATTTT.